The 23 T cell receptor beta chains given below trace back to one sample, sequenced in a study of CD8 T cells in acute hepatitis C reinfection. The time point was: naive CD8 control sorted from an acute-time-point sample. Generated by immunoSEQ multiplex PCR, the TCRdb table keeps only in-frame clones and is missing some. The table lists 30,000 to 40,000 clones, 70% to 90% of them singletons. Sequencing was done on a sample of naive CD8+ T cells from PBMCs. Receptors originate from a woman between 18 and 30 years old who spontaneously cleared hepatitis C infection.

The chain has TRBV11-2 and TRBJ2-1; D is ambiguous. V lost 1 base to trimming and J lost 4 bases, with 5 bases between them. The CDR3 consists of 13 residues. CDR1 and CDR2 (germline): SGHAT, FQNNGV. CDR3 nucleotides: TGTGCCAGCAGCTTAGCCTGGTACAATGAGCAGTTCTTC. As protein: CASSLAWYNEQFF.

This clone was counted between two and nine times. The V call is TRBV11-3, the J call TRBJ2-7; D possibly corresponds to TRBD2 (6 bases). Germline V gene lookup returns CDR1 SGHNT and CDR2 YENEEA. The length of the CDR3 is 13 residues. Trimming removed 5 bases at V and 6 bases at J, with 14 bases between. CDR3 residues: CASSTSGTPEQYF. The DNA for the CDR3 is TGTGCCAGCAGCACATCCGGGACTCCCGAGCAGTACTTC. Combining the CDR3 with reference TRBV11-3 and TRBJ2-7 gives the whole variable domain EAGVVQSPRYKIIEKKQPVAFWCNPISGHNTLYWYLQNLGQGPELLIRYENEEAVDDSQLPKDRFSAERLKGVDSTLKIQPAELGDSAVYLCASSTSGTPEQYFGPGTRLTVT.

This chain connects TRBV14 to TRBJ2-5; D is ambiguous. V was trimmed by 5 bases and J by 10 bases, leaving 14 bases between them. Germline assignment: CDR1 SGHDN and CDR2 FVKESK. This CDR3 contains 12 residues. The chain's CDR3 is CASSLKGQDQYF. Here the CDR3 DNA reads TGTGCCAGCAGCTTAAAGGGTCAGGACCAGTACTTC.

The chain employs TRBV5-6 and TRBJ1-1; D unresolved. V dropped 2 bases and J dropped 6 bases, with 20 bases sitting between them. The CDR3 totals 16 residues. Germline V gene lookup returns CDR1 SGHDT and CDR2 YYEEEE. In nucleotides, the CDR3 is TGTGCCAGCAGCTTAATAGGGAACCCTGGGCGGGCTGAAGCTTTCTTT. Residues: CASSLIGNPGRAEAFF.

This chain joins TRBV12-5 and TRBJ2-1, with 7 positions matching TRBD2. This CDR3 contains 17 residues. The germline CDR1 and CDR2 sequences are LGHNT and FRNRAP. Losses at the gene ends were 0 bases for V and 4 bases for J; bases not matched to a gene: 9. CDR3 loop: CASGLVGESSGYNEQFF. CDR3 DNA sequence: TGTGCTAGTGGTTTGGTAGGCGAGTCTAGCGGATACAATGAGCAGTTCTTC.

The chain combines TRBV2 with TRBJ1-2; D is ambiguous. Germline V CDR1 and CDR2: SNHLY, FYNNEI. The CDR3 loop spans 13 amino acids. The V gene lost 1 base and the J gene lost 5 bases, with 8 bases spanning the gap. CDR3 DNA sequence: TGTGCCAGCAGTGAAGTCTCCCTTTATGGCTACACCTTC. Amino acids: CASSEVSLYGYTF.

The V call is TRBV27, the J call TRBJ2-7; a possible D gene is TRBD2 (6 bases). V lost 3 bases to trimming and J lost 3 bases, with 15 bases between them. The CDR3 has 15 residues. CDR1 and CDR2 from the germline V gene are MNHEY and SMNVEV (reference sequence). The CDR3 loop is CASSLEGSNGYEQYF. The CDR3 bases are TGTGCCAGCAGTTTGGAGGGGTCTAATGGCTACGAGCAGTACTTC.

The V gene is TRBV25-1, the J gene TRBJ1-1, with D perhaps TRBD1 (6 bases). The CDR3 runs 15 residues. Germline V gives CDR1 MGHDK, CDR2 SYGVNS. Trimming took off 3 bases at V and 1 base at J, with 12 bases between the two ends. CDR3 amino acids: CASSDYEGGNTEAFF. The CDR3 DNA is TGTGCCAGCAGTGACTACGAAGGGGGGAACACTGAAGCTTTCTTT. The full variable domain, completed using reference TRBV25-1 and TRBJ1-1, is EADIYQTPRYLVIGTGKKITLECSQTMGHDKMYWYQQDPGMELHLIHYSYGVNSTEKGDLSSESTVSRIRTEHFPLTLESARPSHTSQYLCASSDYEGGNTEAFFGQGTRLTVV.

This chain joins TRBV27 and TRBJ2-7; 12 positions agree with TRBD2. Germline CDR1 reads MNHEY; CDR2 reads SMNVEV (reference sequence). The V and J ends lost 5 bases and 8 bases, in that order; junction bases with no gene match: 10. The CDR3 consists of 15 residues. The CDR3 region has the DNA TGTGCCAGCAGTCCTTCGACTAGCGGGAGTAATCAGCAGTACTTC. Translated, it gives CASSPSTSGSNQQYF.

There are a few counts of this clone. The V and J genes are TRBV6-5 and TRBJ1-2; maybe TRBD1 (6 bases). This CDR3 is 16 amino acids long. V was clipped by 2 bases and J by 2 bases, with 15 bases between them. Germline values: CDR1 MNHEY, CDR2 SVGAGI. CDR3 in DNA: TGTGCCAGCAGTTACACTCCGCTGGACAGCAACTATGGCTACACCTTC. The encoded protein is CASSYTPLDSNYGYTF.

CDR3 sequence: CAWSGGTSSYNEQFF. CDR3 DNA sequence: TGTGCCTGGAGTGGTGGGACTAGCTCCTACAATGAGCAGTTCTTC. The chain combines TRBV30 with TRBJ2-1; TRBD2 matches at 8 bases. Looked up from germline, CDR1 is GTSNPN and CDR2 is SVGIG (reference sequence). CDR3 length: 15 amino acids. V shed 1 base and J 0 bases; nucleotides not matched to a gene: 2.

CDR3 amino acids: CASSQEKSSGSYEQYF. The CDR3 DNA reads TGTGCCAGCAGCCAAGAGAAATCTAGCGGGAGTTACGAGCAGTACTTC. This chain connects TRBV4-2 to TRBJ2-7; TRBD2 aligns across 10 bases. The germline gives CDR1 LGHNA, CDR2 YNFKEQ. V shed 0 bases, J shed 4 bases, and the junction held 6 bases outside the gene matches. The CDR3 length is 16 residues.

The rearrangement links TRBV27 to TRBJ2-7, with TRBD1 identical over 8 bases. This CDR3 spans 16 amino acids. V was clipped by 0 bases and J by 1 base; unmatched bases: 5. Germline values: CDR1 MNHEY, CDR2 SMNVEV (reference sequence). Here the CDR3 DNA reads TGTGCCAGCAGTTTATCGACCCAGGGGGCGTCCTACGAGCAGTACTTC. Translation gives CASSLSTQGASYEQYF.

In this sample, this clone turned up a few times. This rearrangement joins TRBV19 to TRBJ1-1; D is uncertain. Germline V gene lookup returns CDR1 LNHDA and CDR2 SQIVND (reference sequence). The CDR3 spans 11 residues. Between the trimmed V and J ends, which lost 5 bases and 1 base, there was a span of 2 bases. CDR3 sequence reads: CASSPNTEAFF. CDR3 bases: TGTGCCAGTAGTCCGAACACTGAAGCTTTCTTT.

The chain combines TRBV18 with TRBJ2-2; 8 positions match TRBD2. V trimming: 3 bases; J trimming: 7 bases; junction bases outside the gene matches: 4. Germline CDR1 and CDR2: KGHSH and LQKENI. The CDR3 length is 14 residues. The CDR3 loop reads CASSPGLEVGELFF. The DNA for the CDR3 is TGTGCCAGCTCACCGGGACTAGAGGTCGGGGAGCTGTTTTTT.

The V gene is TRBV5-6, the J gene TRBJ2-1; D remains unclear. Germline CDR1 reads SGHDT; CDR2 reads YYEEEE. Trimming left V 1 base short and J 8 bases short, with 13 bases between. The length of the CDR3 is 14 residues. Here the CDR3 DNA reads TGTGCCAGCAGCTTGACGTCTAGAGTTGATGAGCAGTTCTTC. Residues: CASSLTSRVDEQFF. Drawing the rest from reference TRBV5-6 and TRBJ2-1, the complete variable domain is DAGVTQSPTHLIKTRGQQVTLRCSPKSGHDTVSWYQQALGQGPQFIFQYYEEEERQRGNFPDRFSGHQFPNYSSELNVNALLLGDSALYLCASSLTSRVDEQFFGPGTRLTVL.

The V and J genes are TRBV5-1 and TRBJ1-1; D is unresolved. The CDR3 is 14 residues long. V lost 4 bases to trimming and J lost 0 bases, with 10 bases between them. Germline V lookup: CDR1 SGHRS, CDR2 YFSETQ. CDR3 DNA sequence: TGCGCCAGCAGCATAGACATTATGAACACTGAAGCTTTCTTT. Translated, it gives CASSIDIMNTEAFF.

As DNA, the CDR3 is TGCAGCGTTGGACTCGCCCTCTCCTACAATGAGCAGTTCTTC. Its translation: CSVGLALSYNEQFF. This chain connects TRBV29-1 to TRBJ2-1; no reliable D call. The germline gives CDR1 SQVTM, CDR2 ANQGSEA. CDR3 length: 14 residues. Trimming shortened V by 4 bases and J by 0 bases, and 10 bases separated the two germline ends.

The rearrangement links TRBV9 to TRBJ2-7, with a possible D match to TRBD1 (5 bases). Germline lookup yields CDR1 SGDLS and CDR2 YYNGEE. The CDR3 sequence is 15 residues long. V lost 0 bases and J 4 bases, leaving 14 bases between the germline ends. This CDR3 is CASSVEGPGSYEQYF. DNA for the CDR3: TGTGCCAGCAGCGTAGAGGGGCCAGGGTCGTACGAGCAGTACTTC.

This sequence joins TRBV4-1 and TRBJ2-1, with 8 bases that match TRBD2. Germline-derived CDR1 and CDR2 are MGHRA and YSYEKL. CDR3 size: 13 residues. The ends lost 1 base at V and 8 bases at J; junction bases unmatched: 1. The CDR3 bases are TGCGCCAGCAGCCAAGGGACTAGCCATGAGCAGTTCTTC. It encodes CASSQGTSHEQFF.

The chain recombines TRBV6-6 with TRBJ2-1; the D is unclear. The germline V gene has CDR1 MNHNY and CDR2 SVGAGI (reference sequence). Trimming removed 8 bases from V and 5 bases from J, with 7 bases in between. The CDR3 is made up of 11 amino acids. The DNA for the CDR3 is TGTGCCAGCGAGACCGACAATGAGCAGTTCTTC. Translated, it gives CASETDNEQFF.

This clone was observed once. This rearrangement joins TRBV18 to TRBJ2-1; D is unclear. Germline V CDR1 and CDR2: KGHSH, LQKENI. CDR3 length equals 18 residues. V shed 3 bases and J shed 8 bases, with 26 bases lying between them. CDR3 loop: CASSPPRRPSVYPHEQFF. CDR3 nucleotides: TGTGCCAGCTCACCTCCACGAAGACCCTCGGTTTACCCCCATGAGCAGTTCTTC.

The chain has TRBV7-3 and TRBJ2-3, with 7 bases that match TRBD2. The CDR3 is 15 amino acids. Germline trimming cut 0 bases from V and 2 bases from J; bases unmatched to any gene: 2. Per the germline V gene, CDR1 is SGHTA and CDR2 is FQGTGA. CDR3 bases: TGTGCCAGCAGCTTAACTACTAGCGACACAGATACGCAGTATTTT. Amino acids: CASSLTTSDTDTQYF.